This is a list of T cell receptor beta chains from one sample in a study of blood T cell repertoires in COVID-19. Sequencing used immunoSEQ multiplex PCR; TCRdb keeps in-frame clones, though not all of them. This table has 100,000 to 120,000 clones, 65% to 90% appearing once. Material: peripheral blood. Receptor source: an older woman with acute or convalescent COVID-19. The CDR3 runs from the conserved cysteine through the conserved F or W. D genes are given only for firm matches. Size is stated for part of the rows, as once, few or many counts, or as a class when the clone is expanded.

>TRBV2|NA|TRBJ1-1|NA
TGTGCCAGCAGGGGGGAGGATGGGGTGCAAGCTTTCTTT
CASRGEDGVQAFF
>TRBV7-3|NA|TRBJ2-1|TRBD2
TGTGCCAGCAGCTCCGGACTAGCCCATGAGCAGTTCTTC
CASSSGLAHEQFF
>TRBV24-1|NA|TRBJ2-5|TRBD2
TGTGCCACCAGTGATCGGACTAGACTAGAGACCCAGTACTTC
CATSDRTRLETQYF
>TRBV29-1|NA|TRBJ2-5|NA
TGCAGCGCTTCCGGGACACCAAGAGGAGAGACCCAGTACTTC
CSASGTPRGETQYF
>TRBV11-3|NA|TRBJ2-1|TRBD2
TGTGCCAGCAGCTTTTTGGGACTAGCGAGTAATGAGCAGTTCTTC
CASSFLGLASNEQFF
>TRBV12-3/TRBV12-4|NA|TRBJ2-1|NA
TGTGCCAGCAGCTTCAATGAGCAGTTCTTC
CASSFNEQFF
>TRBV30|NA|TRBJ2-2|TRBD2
TGTGCCTGGAGTGTCTTAGCGGGGGGAGCAACCGGGGAGCTGTTTTTT
CAWSVLAGGATGELFF
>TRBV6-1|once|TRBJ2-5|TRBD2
TGTGCCAGCAGTGAGTCCCTAGCGGGGGGGCAAGAGACCCAGTACTTC
CASSESLAGGQETQYF
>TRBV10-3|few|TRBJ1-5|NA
TGTGCCATCAGTGAAGGGGGGGCTCAGCCCCAGCATTTT
CAISEGGAQPQHF
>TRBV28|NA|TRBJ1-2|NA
TGTGCCAGCAGGCTACGGGGGGCGTCGGGCTACACCTTC
CASRLRGASGYTF
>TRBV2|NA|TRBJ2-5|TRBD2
TGTGCCAGCAGTGCCTCGTTTGCCTCGGGGGGGAAGACCCAGTACTTC
CASSASFASGGKTQYF
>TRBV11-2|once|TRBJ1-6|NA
TGTGCCAGCAGCCCACGGACAGCCTATAATTCACCCCTCCACTTT
CASSPRTAYNSPLHF
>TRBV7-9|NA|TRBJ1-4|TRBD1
TGTGCCAGCAGCGCGGGACAGGCTGGGGAAAAACTGTTTTTT
CASSAGQAGEKLFF
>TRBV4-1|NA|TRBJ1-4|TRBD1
TGCGCCAGCAGCCAAGATGAGTTCCGAGGGACAGTTAATGAAAAACTGTTTTTT
CASSQDEFRGTVNEKLFF
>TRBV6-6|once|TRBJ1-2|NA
TGTGCCAGCAGTTATAGACAGGAACGATCCTACACCTTC
CASSYRQERSYTF
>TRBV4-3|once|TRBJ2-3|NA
TGCGCCAGCAGCCAAGATCGCTACACAGATACGCAGTATTTT
CASSQDRYTDTQYF
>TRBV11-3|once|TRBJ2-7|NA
TGTGCCAGCAGCTTACCCCAAGGAGAAGCGGAGGACGAGCAGTACTTC
CASSLPQGEAEDEQYF
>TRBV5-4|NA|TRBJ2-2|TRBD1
TGTGCCAGCAGCTTGGAGGGGGCGCCGAACACCGGGGAGCTGTTTTTT
CASSLEGAPNTGELFF
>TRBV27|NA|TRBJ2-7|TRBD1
TGTGCCAGCAGCGCGACAGGGACCGAGCAGTACTTC
CASSATGTEQYF
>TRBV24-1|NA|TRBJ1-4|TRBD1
TGTGCCACCAGTGACTTTGGGACAGGGGATGAAAAACTGTTTTTT
CATSDFGTGDEKLFF
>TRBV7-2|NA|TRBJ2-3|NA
TGTGCCAGCAGCTTATCGGGGGAGACAGATACGCAGTATTTT
CASSLSGETDTQYF
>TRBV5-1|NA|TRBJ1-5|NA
TGCGCCAGCAGCTTCGGGGTTGGGCAGGCGGATCAACCCCAGCATTTT
CASSFGVGQADQPQHF
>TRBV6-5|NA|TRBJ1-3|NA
TGTGCCAGTGGTGGGCTGTACTCTGGAAACACCATATATTTT
CASGGLYSGNTIYF
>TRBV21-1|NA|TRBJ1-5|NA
TGTGCCAGCAGCAAAGAACTTGATTGCAATCAGCCCCAGCATTTT
CASSKELDCNQPQHF
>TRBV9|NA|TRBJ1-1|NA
TGTGCCAGCAGCTCCGGGGGGCCGAACACTGAAGCTTTCTTT
CASSSGGPNTEAFF
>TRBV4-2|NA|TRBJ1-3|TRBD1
TGTGCCAGCAGCCAAGAGGGGACAGTCGGCAACACCATATATTTT
CASSQEGTVGNTIYF
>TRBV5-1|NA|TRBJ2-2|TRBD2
TGCGCCAGCAGCTCCTTGACTAGCGGGGCAGCCGGGGAGCTGTTTTTT
CASSSLTSGAAGELFF
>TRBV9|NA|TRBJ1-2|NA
TGTGCCAGCAGCGTAGCGGGAGACTCTGAGGGAGATGGCTACACCTTC
CASSVAGDSEGDGYTF
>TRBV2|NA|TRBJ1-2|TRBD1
TGTGCCAGCAGGGCCGGGACAGAAGATGGCTACACCTTC
CASRAGTEDGYTF
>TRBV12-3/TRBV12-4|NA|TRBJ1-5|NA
TGTGCCAGCAGCGACCGGATTGGGCTAGCCAGCAATTTT
CASSDRIGLASNF
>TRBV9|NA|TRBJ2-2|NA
TGTGCCAGCAGCGTCGGGACTCCCCACACCGGGGAGCTGTTTTTT
CASSVGTPHTGELFF
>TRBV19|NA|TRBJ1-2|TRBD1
TGTGCCAGTAGTCTTCAGGGGGCCAAGGACTATGGCTACACCTTC
CASSLQGAKDYGYTF
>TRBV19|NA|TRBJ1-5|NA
TGTGCCAGTAGTAAGGAGTTGGGAGGCAGCAATCAGCCCCAGCATTTT
CASSKELGGSNQPQHF
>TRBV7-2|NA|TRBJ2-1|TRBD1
TGTGCCAGCAGCTTAGTAGGGGGCGGGTACAATGAGCAGTTCTTC
CASSLVGGGYNEQFF
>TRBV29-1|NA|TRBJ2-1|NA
TGCAGCGTCGAGACAGGCGAAAGCTCCTACAATGAGCAGTTCTTC
CSVETGESSYNEQFF
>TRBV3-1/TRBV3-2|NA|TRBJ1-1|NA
TGTGCCAGCAGCCAAGAAAGGGTGAGGGGGTTGAACACTGAAGCTTTCTTT
CASSQERVRGLNTEAFF
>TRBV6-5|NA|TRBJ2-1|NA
TGTGCCAGCAAGGGGGGGGCCTTGGGTGAGCAGTTCTTC
CASKGGALGEQFF
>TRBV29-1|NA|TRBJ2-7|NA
TGCAGCGTTGGGACAGAAGCCTCCCAGTACGAGCAGTACTTC
CSVGTEASQYEQYF
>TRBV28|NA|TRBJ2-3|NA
TGTGCCAGCTCATACAGGGATACGCAGTATTTT
CASSYRDTQYF
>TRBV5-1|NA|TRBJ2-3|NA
TGCGCCAGCAGCCCCAGTGGGGGGGCGGGGGATACGCAGTATTTT
CASSPSGGAGDTQYF
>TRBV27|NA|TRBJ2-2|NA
TGTGCCAGCAGGGGGCCGAACACCGGGGAGCTGTTTTTT
CASRGPNTGELFF
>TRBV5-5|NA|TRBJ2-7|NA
TGTGCCAGCACCTTATGGCCGGAGAGGGAACGCGAGCAGTACTTC
CASTLWPEREREQYF
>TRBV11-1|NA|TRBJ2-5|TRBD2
TGTGCCAGCAGAAAACTAGCGGGTCAAGAGACCCAGTACTTC
CASRKLAGQETQYF
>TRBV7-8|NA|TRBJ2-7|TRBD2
TGTGCCAGCAGCTTAGGGTCTAGCGGGGATTACTACGAGCAGTACTTC
CASSLGSSGDYYEQYF
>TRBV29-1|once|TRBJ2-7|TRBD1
TGCAGCGTTGAAGATCGCCAAACCCGGGACAGGGATGGGCAGTACTTC
CSVEDRQTRDRDGQYF